Shown below are 19 T cell receptor beta chains from a single sample sequenced in a study of T cell responses to AZD1222 COVID-19 vaccine. Produced via immunoSEQ multiplex PCR; TCRdb's table is partial and in-frame only. In the table there are about 180,000 clones, about 90% of which are singletons. The specimen was peripheral blood, collected 28 days after the second AZD1222 dose. These receptors originate from an adult who received the AZD1222 COVID-19 vaccine.

Comments on this clone: This sample includes further DNA sequences coding for the same CDR3. The chain has TRBV5-1 and TRBJ1-4; 9 bases map to TRBD1. Germline V gene lookup returns CDR1 SGHRS and CDR2 YFSETQ. The CDR3 spans 14 residues. V was pared by 5 bases and J by 3 bases, with 2 bases of the junction left unmatched. The CDR3 loop reads CASSTGGSNEKLFF. CDR3 bases: TGCGCCAGCAGTACAGGGGGCTCTAATGAAAAACTGTTTTTT. Variable domain in full (rest from reference TRBV5-1 and TRBJ1-4): KAGVTQTPRYLIKTRGQQVTLSCSPISGHRSVSWYQQTPGQGLQFLFEYFSETQRNKGNFPGRFSGRQFSNSRSEMNVSTLELGDSALYLCASSTGGSNEKLFFGSGTQLSVL.

This clone occurred once. This rearrangement joins TRBV11-3 to TRBJ2-2; D call uncertain. The length of the CDR3 is 14 residues. Germline lookup yields CDR1 SGHNT and CDR2 YENEEA. V was pared by 1 base and J by 3 bases, with 6 bases between. As DNA, the CDR3 is TGTGCCAGCAGCTTAGGAGCGTACACCGGGGAGCTGTTTTTT. Amino acid sequence: CASSLGAYTGELFF.

The chain uses TRBV9 and TRBJ2-2; D might be TRBD1 or TRBD2, each matching 5 bases. Germline V lookup: CDR1 SGDLS, CDR2 YYNGEE. The V end was cut by 3 bases, the J end by 5 bases, with 11 bases between. The CDR3 has 14 amino acids. The CDR3 DNA is TGTGCCAGCAGCGCCGGGACCTATACCGGGGAGCTGTTTTTT. Protein product: CASSAGTYTGELFF.

The chain has TRBV6-5 and TRBJ1-6, with 8 positions matching TRBD1. CDR1 is MNHEY, CDR2 SVGAGI, per germline. Trimming at V came to 7 bases and at J to 7 bases, leaving 6 bases not matched to a gene. CDR3 length equals 14 residues. CDR3 amino acids: CASISGQGNSPLHF. The CDR3 nucleotides are TGTGCCAGCATTTCTGGACAGGGAAATTCACCCCTCCACTTT.

The chain joins TRBV30 to TRBJ1-5; 7 bases are shared with TRBD1. The germline gives CDR1 GTSNPN, CDR2 SVGIG (reference sequence). CDR3 size: 14 residues. The V gene end was trimmed by 1 base and the J gene end by 4 bases; junction bases not matched to a gene: 4. Written as DNA, the CDR3 is TGTGCCTGGAGTGCCGGGACAGTGAATCAGCCCCAGCATTTT. It encodes CAWSAGTVNQPQHF.

The CDR3 region has the DNA TGCGCCAGCAGTGAGTCCGCAGGGGTTGGTGAGCAGTTCTTC. Translation gives CASSESAGVGEQFF. The chain uses TRBV10-1 and TRBJ2-1; D is perhaps TRBD1 (6 bases). The V end was cut by 0 bases, the J end by 9 bases, with 12 bases between. The CDR3 contains 14 residues. Germline loops: CDR1 WNHNN, CDR2 SYGVQD (reference sequence).

Details on this clone: This CDR3 is also generated by other DNA sequences in the sample. V usage is TRBV19 and J usage is TRBJ2-5; maybe TRBD2 (6 bases). V lost 2 bases to trimming and J lost 1 base, with 8 bases between them. Germline CDR1 LNHDA, CDR2 SQIVND (reference sequence). The CDR3 is 14 amino acids. In nucleotides, the CDR3 is TGTGCCAGTAGTATAAGGAGGGGCCAAGAGACCCAGTACTTC. Protein: CASSIRRGQETQYF.

The chain carries TRBV6-5 and TRBJ2-3; 8 positions match TRBD1. This CDR3 contains 14 residues. Trimming at V came to 6 bases and at J to 2 bases, leaving 4 bases not matched to a gene. Germline V gene lookup returns CDR1 MNHEY and CDR2 SVGAGI. CDR3 in amino acids: CASSQTGDTDTQYF. DNA for the CDR3: TGTGCCAGCAGCCAGACAGGGGACACAGATACGCAGTATTTT.

The chain carries TRBV18 and TRBJ2-7; unclear D gene. Germline lookup yields CDR1 KGHSH and CDR2 LQKENI. V shed 8 bases and J shed 2 bases, with 13 bases lying between them. This CDR3 has 13 residues. The CDR3 reads CASGRGSTYEQYF. In nucleotides, the CDR3 is TGTGCCAGCGGACGCGGTTCTACCTACGAGCAGTACTTC.

CDR3 coding DNA: TGTGCCAGCAGCGCCGGGACAGGGCAGGGAGATACGCAGTATTTT. Translated: CASSAGTGQGDTQYF. The chain couples TRBV9 to TRBJ2-3; TRBD1 matches 9 bases. This CDR3 is 15 amino acids long. J lost 5 bases, V lost 3 bases, and 7 bases had no gene match. CDR1 SGDLS and CDR2 YYNGEE come from the germline V gene.

V usage is TRBV10-1 and J usage is TRBJ2-7; 8 bases line up with TRBD2. The CDR3 sequence is 14 residues long. Germline trimming cut 6 bases from V and 7 bases from J; bases unmatched to any gene: 11. CDR1 is WNHNN, CDR2 SYGVQD, per germline (reference sequence). The CDR3 DNA sequence: TGCGCCAGCAGCCCTTCGGGGGGGGCCTGGGAGCAGTACTTC. This encodes CASSPSGGAWEQYF.

The chain recombines TRBV6-1 with TRBJ2-1; D is undetermined. The V and J ends lost 2 bases and 1 base respectively, with 12 bases between them. This CDR3 is 16 amino acids long. CDR1 and CDR2 (germline): MNHNS, SASEGT. The DNA of the CDR3 is TGTGCCAGCAGTGAATACGTGGAACTGTCCTACAATGAGCAGTTCTTC. Amino acid sequence: CASSEYVELSYNEQFF.

The genes are TRBV11-2 and TRBJ1-3, with D perhaps TRBD1 (5 bases). CDR3 length: 15 amino acids. The germline gives CDR1 SGHAT, CDR2 FQNNGV. The V end lost 4 bases, the J end lost 2 bases, and 12 bases lay between the germline ends. For the CDR3, the DNA is TGTGCCAGCAGCTCAACTCAGGGAGCTGGAAACACCATATATTTT. Encoded protein: CASSSTQGAGNTIYF.

The chain recombines TRBV24-1 with TRBJ2-1; TRBD1 agrees at 11 bases. V trimming: 3 bases; J trimming: 13 bases; junction bases outside the gene matches: 10. Germline V gives CDR1 KGHDR, CDR2 SFDVKD. The CDR3 contains 15 residues. Here the CDR3 DNA reads TGTGCCACCAGTGATCCCGGGACAGGGGGACGGGGACAGTTCTTC. This sequence encodes CATSDPGTGGRGQFF.

The chain couples TRBV13 to TRBJ2-7, with 7 bases identical to TRBD1. The V segment lost 5 bases and the J segment 1 base; nucleotides outside the gene matches: 11. Germline V CDR1 and CDR2: PRHDT, FYEKMQ (reference sequence). CDR3 length: 16 amino acids. CDR3 nucleotides: TGTGCCAGCAGCCCTTCGAGGACAGGAGGATCCTACGAGCAGTACTTC. Amino acids: CASSPSRTGGSYEQYF.

The chain is built from TRBV5-4 and TRBJ2-2; TRBD1 might be the D (6 bases). The V end lost 3 bases, the J end lost 2 bases, and 8 bases lay between the germline ends. CDR3 length: 14 residues. Germline lookup yields CDR1 SGHNT and CDR2 YYREEE (reference sequence). The CDR3 DNA follows: TGTGCCAGCAGCTCCGGGACAAACACCGGGGAGCTGTTTTTT. Protein: CASSSGTNTGELFF. Using reference TRBV5-4 and TRBJ2-2 for the parts outside the CDR3, the full variable domain is ETGVTQSPTHLIKTRGQQVTLRCSSQSGHNTVSWYQQALGQGPQFIFQYYREEENGRGNFPPRFSGLQFPNYSSELNVNALELDDSALYLCASSSGTNTGELFFGEGSRLTVL.

This chain uses TRBV18 with TRBJ1-1, with D maybe TRBD1 (5 bases). Trimming removed 0 bases at V and 3 bases at J, with 11 bases between. CDR1 and CDR2 from the germline V gene are KGHSH and LQKENI. The CDR3 has 15 residues. The CDR3 region has the DNA TGTGCCAGCTCACCACCCCCGGGACCTGACACTGAAGCTTTCTTT. This codes for CASSPPPGPDTEAFF.

As for this clone: The same CDR3 arises from other DNA sequences in this sample as well. J is TRBJ1-5 and V is TRBV6-5, with a weak D call TRBD1 (5 bases). The germline V gene has CDR1 MNHEY and CDR2 SVGAGI. The germline V and J ends were trimmed by 0 bases and 6 bases, with 9 bases remaining between them. The CDR3 sequence is 14 residues long. The CDR3 region is CASSYSGGGQPQHF. The CDR3 DNA is TGTGCCAGCAGTTACTCCGGGGGAGGTCAGCCCCAGCATTTT.

The V and J genes are TRBV30 and TRBJ2-5, with 9 bases fitting TRBD2. Germline assignment: CDR1 GTSNPN and CDR2 SVGIG (reference sequence). After removal of 2 bases from V and 1 base from J, the junction contained 8 bases not matched to a gene. The CDR3 consists of 16 residues. The CDR3 here is CAWSLGASGAQETQYF. Written as DNA, the CDR3 is TGTGCCTGGAGTTTGGGGGCTAGCGGGGCCCAAGAGACCCAGTACTTC. Supplemented by reference TRBV30 and TRBJ2-5, the full variable domain reads SQTIHQWPATLVQPVGSPLSLECTVEGTSNPNLYWYRQAAGRGLQLLFYSVGIGQISSEVPQNLSASRPQDRQFILSSKKLLLSDSGFYLCAWSLGASGAQETQYFGPGTRLLVL.